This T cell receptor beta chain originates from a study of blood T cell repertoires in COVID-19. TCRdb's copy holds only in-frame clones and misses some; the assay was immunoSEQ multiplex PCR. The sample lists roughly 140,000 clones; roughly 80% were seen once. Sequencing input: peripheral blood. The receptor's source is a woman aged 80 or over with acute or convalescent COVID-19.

The CDR3 DNA reads as TGTGCCAGTAGTAAGTGGGAGGGCTCCGGGGAGCTGTTTTTT. This encodes CASSKWEGSGELFF. The chain has TRBV19 and TRBJ2-2, with 7 bases lining up with TRBD2. CDR3 length: 14 residues. J gave up 6 bases and V 4 bases, and 5 bases lay outside the gene matches. Germline CDR1 reads LNHDA; CDR2 reads SQIVND (reference sequence).